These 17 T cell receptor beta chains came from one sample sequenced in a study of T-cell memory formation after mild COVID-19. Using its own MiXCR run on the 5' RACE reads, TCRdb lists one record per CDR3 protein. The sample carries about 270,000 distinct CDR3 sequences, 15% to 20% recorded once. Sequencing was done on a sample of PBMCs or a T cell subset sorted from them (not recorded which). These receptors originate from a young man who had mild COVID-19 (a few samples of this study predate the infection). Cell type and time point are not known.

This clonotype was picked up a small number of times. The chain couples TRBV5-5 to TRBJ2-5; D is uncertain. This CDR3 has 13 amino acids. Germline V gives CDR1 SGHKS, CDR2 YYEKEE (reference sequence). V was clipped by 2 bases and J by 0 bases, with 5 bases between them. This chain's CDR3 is CASSFRHQETQYF. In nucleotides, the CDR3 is TGTGCCAGCAGCTTCCGGCACCAAGAGACCCAGTACTTC.

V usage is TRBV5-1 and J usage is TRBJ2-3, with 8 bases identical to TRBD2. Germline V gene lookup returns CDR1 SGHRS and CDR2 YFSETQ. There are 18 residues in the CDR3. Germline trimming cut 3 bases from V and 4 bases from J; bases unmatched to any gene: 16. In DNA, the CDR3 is TGCGCCAGCAGCTCCGGGACTATCCCCGGGGGGGCCCCAGATACGCAGTATTTT. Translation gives CASSSGTIPGGAPDTQYF.

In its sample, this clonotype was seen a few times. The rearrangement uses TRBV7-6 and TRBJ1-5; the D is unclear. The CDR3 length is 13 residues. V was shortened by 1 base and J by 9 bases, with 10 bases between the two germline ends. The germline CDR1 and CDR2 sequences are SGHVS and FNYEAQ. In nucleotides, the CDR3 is TGTGCCAGCAGCTTAGGGGATGCGTGGCCCCAGCATTTT. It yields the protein CASSLGDAWPQHF.

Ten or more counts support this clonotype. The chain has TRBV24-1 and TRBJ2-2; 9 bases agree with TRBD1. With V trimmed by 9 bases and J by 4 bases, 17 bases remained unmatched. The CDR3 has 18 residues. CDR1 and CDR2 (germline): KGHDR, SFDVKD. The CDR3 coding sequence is TGTGCCACCGAGGGGGGTCCGGGACAGGGTTCCGGCACCGGGGAGCTGTTTTTT. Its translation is CATEGGPGQGSGTGELFF.

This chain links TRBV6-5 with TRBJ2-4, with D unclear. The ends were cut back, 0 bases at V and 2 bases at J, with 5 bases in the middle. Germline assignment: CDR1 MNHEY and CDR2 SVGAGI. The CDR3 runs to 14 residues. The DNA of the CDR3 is TGTGCCAGCAGTTACTCGAGTCCCAAAAACATTCAGTACTTC. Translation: CASSYSSPKNIQYF.

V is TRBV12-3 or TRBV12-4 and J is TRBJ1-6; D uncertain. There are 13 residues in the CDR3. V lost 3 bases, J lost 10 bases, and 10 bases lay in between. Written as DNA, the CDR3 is TGTGCCAGCAGTTTTGGGATTTCGTCACCCCTCCACTTT. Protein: CASSFGISSPLHF.

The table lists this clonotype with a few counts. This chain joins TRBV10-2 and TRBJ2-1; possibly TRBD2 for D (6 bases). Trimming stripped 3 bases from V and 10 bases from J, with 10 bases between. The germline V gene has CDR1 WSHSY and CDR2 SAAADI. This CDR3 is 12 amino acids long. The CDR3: CASSEGLMEQFF. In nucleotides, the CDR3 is TGCGCCAGCAGTGAAGGACTAATGGAGCAGTTCTTC.

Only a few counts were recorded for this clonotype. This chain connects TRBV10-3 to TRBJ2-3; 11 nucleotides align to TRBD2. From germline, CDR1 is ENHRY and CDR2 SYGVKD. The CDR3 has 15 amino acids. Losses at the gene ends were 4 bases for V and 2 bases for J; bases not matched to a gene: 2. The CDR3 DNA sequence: TGTGCCATCAGTGGACTAGCGGGGACCACAGATACGCAGTATTTT. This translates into CAISGLAGTTDTQYF.

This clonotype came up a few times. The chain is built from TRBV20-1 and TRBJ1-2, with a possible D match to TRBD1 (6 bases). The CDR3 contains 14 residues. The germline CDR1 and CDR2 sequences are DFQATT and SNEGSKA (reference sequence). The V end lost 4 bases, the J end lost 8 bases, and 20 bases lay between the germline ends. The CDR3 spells CSAIRPREGGGYTF. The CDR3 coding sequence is TGCAGTGCTATAAGGCCCCGGGAGGGGGGAGGCTACACCTTC.

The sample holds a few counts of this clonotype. The CDR3 region is CASSRWGTRDTQYF. The CDR3 bases are TGTGCCAGCAGCCGGTGGGGGACGAGGGATACGCAGTATTTT. The chain uses TRBV9 and TRBJ2-3; TRBD1 or TRBD2 may be the D gene (5 bases each). The CDR3 runs to 14 residues. V lost 4 bases and J lost 6, with 15 bases in between. In germline, CDR1 is SGDLS, CDR2 YYNGEE.

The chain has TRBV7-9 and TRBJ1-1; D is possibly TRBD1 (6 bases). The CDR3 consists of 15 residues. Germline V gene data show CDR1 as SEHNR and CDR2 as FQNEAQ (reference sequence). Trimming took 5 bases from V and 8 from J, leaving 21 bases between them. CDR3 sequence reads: CASSVYRTAGPEAFF. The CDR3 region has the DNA TGTGCCAGCAGCGTATACCGGACAGCCGGGCCAGAAGCTTTCTTT.

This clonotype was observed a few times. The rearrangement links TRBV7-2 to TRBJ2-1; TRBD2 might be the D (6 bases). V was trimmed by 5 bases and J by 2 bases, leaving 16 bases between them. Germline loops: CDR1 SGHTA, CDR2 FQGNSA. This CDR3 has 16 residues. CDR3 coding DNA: TGTGCCAGCAGCCAGGGACTGGGCTTGCCCTACAATGAGCAGTTCTTC. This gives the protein CASSQGLGLPYNEQFF.

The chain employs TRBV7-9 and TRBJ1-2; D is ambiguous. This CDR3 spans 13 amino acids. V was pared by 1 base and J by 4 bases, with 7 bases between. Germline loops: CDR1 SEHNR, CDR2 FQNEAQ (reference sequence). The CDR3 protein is CASSLGSGYGYTF. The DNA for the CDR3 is TGTGCCAGCAGCTTAGGATCGGGCTATGGCTACACCTTC. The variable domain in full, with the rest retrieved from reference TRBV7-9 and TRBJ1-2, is DTGVSQNPRHKITKRGQNVTFRCDPISEHNRLYWYRQTLGQGPEFLTYFQNEAQLEKSRLLSDRFSAERPKGSFSTLEIQRTEQGDSAMYLCASSLGSGYGYTFGSGTRLTVV.

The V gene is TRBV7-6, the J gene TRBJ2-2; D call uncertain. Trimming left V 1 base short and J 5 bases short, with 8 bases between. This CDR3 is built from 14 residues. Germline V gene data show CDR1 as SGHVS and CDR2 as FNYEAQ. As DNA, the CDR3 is TGTGCCAGCAGCTTAGATCGGCTGACCGGGGAGCTGTTTTTT. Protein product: CASSLDRLTGELFF.

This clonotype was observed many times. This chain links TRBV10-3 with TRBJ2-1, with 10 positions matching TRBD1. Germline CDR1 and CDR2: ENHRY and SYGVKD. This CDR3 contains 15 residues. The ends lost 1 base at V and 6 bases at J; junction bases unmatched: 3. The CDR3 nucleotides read TGTGCCATCAGTGAGTTGGGACAGGGGCTCAATGAGCAGTTCTTC. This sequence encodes CAISELGQGLNEQFF.

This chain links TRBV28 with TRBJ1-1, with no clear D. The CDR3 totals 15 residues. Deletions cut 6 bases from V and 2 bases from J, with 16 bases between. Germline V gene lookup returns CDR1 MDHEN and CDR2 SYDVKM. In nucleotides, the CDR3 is TGTGCCAGCAGCCCGCTAGGCCGGGCCAACACTGAAGCTTTCTTT. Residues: CASSPLGRANTEAFF.

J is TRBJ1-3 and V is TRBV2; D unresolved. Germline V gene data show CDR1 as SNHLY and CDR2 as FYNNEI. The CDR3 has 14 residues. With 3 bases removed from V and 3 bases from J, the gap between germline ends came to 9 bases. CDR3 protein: CASSDGRIGNTIYF. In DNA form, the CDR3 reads TGTGCCAGCAGTGATGGGCGGATTGGAAACACCATATATTTT. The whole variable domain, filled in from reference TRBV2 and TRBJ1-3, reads EPEVTQTPSHQVTQMGQEVILRCVPISNHLYFYWYRQILGQKVEFLVSFYNNEISEKSEIFDDQFSVERPDGSNFTLKIRSTKLEDSAMYFCASSDGRIGNTIYFGEGSWLTVV.